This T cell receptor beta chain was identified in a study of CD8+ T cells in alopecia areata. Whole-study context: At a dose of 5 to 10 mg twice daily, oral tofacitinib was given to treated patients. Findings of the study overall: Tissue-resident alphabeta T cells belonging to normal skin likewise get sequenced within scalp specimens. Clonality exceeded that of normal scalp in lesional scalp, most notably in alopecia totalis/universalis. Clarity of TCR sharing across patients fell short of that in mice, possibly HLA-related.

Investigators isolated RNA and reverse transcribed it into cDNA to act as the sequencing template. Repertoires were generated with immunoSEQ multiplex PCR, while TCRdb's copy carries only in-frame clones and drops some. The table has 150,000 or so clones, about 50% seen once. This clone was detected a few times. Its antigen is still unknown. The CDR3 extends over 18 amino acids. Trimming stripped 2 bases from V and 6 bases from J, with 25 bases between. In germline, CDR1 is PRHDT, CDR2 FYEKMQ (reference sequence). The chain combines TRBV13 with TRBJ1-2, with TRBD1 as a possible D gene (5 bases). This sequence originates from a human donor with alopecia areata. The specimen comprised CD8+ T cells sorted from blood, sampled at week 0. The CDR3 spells CASSLRFRDSEGWDGYTF. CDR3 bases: TGTGCCAGCAGCTTAAGGTTCCGGGACTCGGAAGGCTGGGATGGCTACACCTTC.